This T cell receptor beta chain came from a study of T cells in tumors after PD-1 blockade. In the study overall: Patients had no prior checkpoint blockade, systemic immunosuppressants, or anti-cancer therapy within 4 weeks. Patients received pembrolizumab 200 mg every 3 weeks or cemiplimab 350 mg every 2 weeks. Some patients also took daily vismodegib 150 mg during anti-PD-1 treatment.

In germline, CDR1 is SGDLS, CDR2 YYNGEE. Trimming removed 4 bases at V and 3 bases at J, with 4 bases between. CDR3 length: 12 residues. The data were produced by immunoSEQ multiplex PCR, yet TCRdb's version contains in-frame clones alone and is incomplete. The data contain about 59,000 clones, over 75% of them singletons. This clonotype originated in a human donor with basal cell carcinoma. The specimen was PBMCs, collected before anti-PD-1 treatment. V usage is TRBV9 and J usage is TRBJ2-2, with D uncertain. CDR3 nucleotide sequence: TGTGCCAGCAGCTCAGACACCGGGGAGCTGTTTTTT. Residues: CASSSDTGELFF.